The present entry profiles one TCR beta chain with its context. Autoimmune disease history or systemic immunosuppression barred patients. The investigators sampled blood at baseline, at cycle 4 day 1, and at cycle 7 day 1. Sequencing used immunoSEQ multiplex PCR; TCRdb keeps in-frame clones, though not all of them. The sample lists roughly 60,000 clones, 86% occurring once. The sample is drawn from a study of OX40 agonist ivuxolimab in advanced cancers. This receptor was identified in an adult with an advanced solid tumor such as melanoma, head and neck, liver or kidney cancer. This material consisted of CD4+ or CD8+ T cells sorted from blood, taken in a trial of the OX40 agonist ivuxolimab.

CDR3 region: CASSLPGENTEAFF. The CDR3 region has the DNA TGTGCCAGCAGTTTACCGGGAGAGAACACTGAAGCTTTCTTT. V gene TRBV28 combines with J gene TRBJ1-1; D gene unclear. The germline gives CDR1 MDHEN, CDR2 SYDVKM. The V end was cut by 2 bases, the J end by 1 base, with 8 bases between. The length of the CDR3 is 14 residues. The complete variable domain, with remaining parts taken from reference TRBV28 and TRBJ1-1, reads DVKVTQSSRYLVKRTGEKVFLECVQDMDHENMFWYRQDPGLGLRLIYFSYDVKMKEKGDIPEGYSVSREKKERFSLILESASTNQTSMYLCASSLPGENTEAFFGQGTRLTVV.